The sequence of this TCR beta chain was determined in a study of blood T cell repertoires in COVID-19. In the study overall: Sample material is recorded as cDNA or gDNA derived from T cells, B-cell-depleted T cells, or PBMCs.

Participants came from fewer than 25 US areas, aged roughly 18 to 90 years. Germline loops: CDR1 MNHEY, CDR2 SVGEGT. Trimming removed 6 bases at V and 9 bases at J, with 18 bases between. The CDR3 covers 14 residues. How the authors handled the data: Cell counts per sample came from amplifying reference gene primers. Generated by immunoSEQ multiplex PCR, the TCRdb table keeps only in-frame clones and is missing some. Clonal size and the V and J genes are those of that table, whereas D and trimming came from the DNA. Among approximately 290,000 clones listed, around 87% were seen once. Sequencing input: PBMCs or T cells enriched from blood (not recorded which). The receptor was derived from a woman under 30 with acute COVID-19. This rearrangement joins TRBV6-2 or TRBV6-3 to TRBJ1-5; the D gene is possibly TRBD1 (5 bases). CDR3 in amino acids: CASSRRGLGGPQHF. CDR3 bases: TGTGCCAGCAGCCGCAGAGGTTTGGGGGGGCCCCAGCATTTT.